This T cell receptor beta chain was recovered during a study of CD4 T cells in relation to SARS-CoV-2 and coronaviruses. The unexposed donors gave CD4+ T cells in 2011-2018, prior to COVID-19. The cells were cultured for around ten days before CD4+ T cells were isolated. Worth noting for this clone: Its antigen is not identified.

The data were produced by immunoSEQ multiplex PCR, yet TCRdb's version contains in-frame clones alone and is incomplete. This table has some 29,000 clones, around three quarters appearing once. The germline V gene encodes CDR1 MGHDK and CDR2 SYGVNS. The CDR3 runs to 14 residues. With 4 bases removed from V and 2 bases from J, the gap between germline ends came to 10 bases. The sample consisted of CD4+ T cells from PBMCs, cultured in vitro. The source is a human donor in good health. This chain connects TRBV25-1 to TRBJ2-3; D uncertain. CDR3: CASSGPRYTDTQYF. The CDR3 coding sequence is TGTGCCAGCAGTGGCCCTCGGTACACAGATACGCAGTATTTT. Complete variable domain (other parts from reference TRBV25-1 and TRBJ2-3): EADIYQTPRYLVIGTGKKITLECSQTMGHDKMYWYQQDPGMELHLIHYSYGVNSTEKGDLSSESTVSRIRTEHFPLTLESARPSHTSQYLCASSGPRYTDTQYFGPGTRLTVL.